These T cell receptor beta chains were read from a single sample in a study of OX40 agonist ivuxolimab in advanced cancers. Method: immunoSEQ multiplex PCR; TCRdb's copy keeps in-frame clones and lacks some. Of 55,000 to 65,000 clones listed, 80% to 90% are singletons. The specimen comprised CD4+ or CD8+ T cells sorted from blood, sampled in a trial of the OX40 agonist ivuxolimab. These receptor sequences come from an adult with an advanced solid tumor such as melanoma, head and neck, liver or kidney cancer. The CDR3 runs from the conserved cysteine through the conserved F or W. The D gene is left open where the match is weak. Rows may omit the clone size; those that give it use once, few, many or a size class.

cdr3_nt cdr3_aa clone_size j_call d_call v_call
TGTGCCAGCTCACCAACTTTGCAGCGAATCACAGATACGCAGTATTTT CASSPTLQRITDTQYF . TRBJ2-3 . TRBV18
TGTGCCAGTGACAGCAGGGACAGGGGTCCAGATACGCAGTATTTT CASDSRDRGPDTQYF . TRBJ2-3 TRBD1 TRBV7-2
TGTGCCAGCGTGAGACAGGGAGAAGATACGCAGTATTTT CASVRQGEDTQYF . TRBJ2-3 TRBD1 TRBV6-6
TGTGCCAGCAGCTGGACAGTGAACACTGAAGCTTTCTTT CASSWTVNTEAFF few TRBJ1-1 . TRBV27
TGTGCCAGTAGTATAGTTTATGACAGCTATGGCTACACCTTC CASSIVYDSYGYTF . TRBJ1-2 . TRBV19
TGTGCCAGCAGTGATGTGGGGATAGGGGCTAGCGGGAGCGATATAAACATTCAGTACTTC CASSDVGIGASGSDINIQYF . TRBJ2-4 TRBD2 TRBV2
TGTGCCAGCAGCTTGATCGGAACCCGTCTCGATTCCTACAATGAGCAGTTCTTC CASSLIGTRLDSYNEQFF . TRBJ2-1 . TRBV7-2
TGTGCCAGTGATCAGGGTTGGGGCAATCAGCCCCAGCATTTT CASDQGWGNQPQHF . TRBJ1-5 . TRBV2
TGTGCCAGCAGCTTACGAGGGGCTACCTACGAGCAGTACTTC CASSLRGATYEQYF . TRBJ2-7 . TRBV11-2
TGTGCCATCAGTGAGTCAGGGGGTTGGCCCCAGCATTTT CAISESGGWPQHF . TRBJ1-5 . TRBV10-3
TGTGCCAGCAGCCAAGGCAGGGGGGACATTCAGTACTTC CASSQGRGDIQYF . TRBJ2-4 . TRBV4-2
TGTGCCTGGAGGGTAGGGGGCGGTTGGGACACTGAAGCTTTCTTT CAWRVGGGWDTEAFF . TRBJ1-1 TRBD1 TRBV30
TGTGCCAGCAGCTTTATTAGCGGGAACTACAATGAGCAGTTCTTC CASSFISGNYNEQFF . TRBJ2-1 TRBD2 TRBV7-2
TGTGCCAGCCGGGACAGCCCCTACGAGCAGTACTTC CASRDSPYEQYF . TRBJ2-7 TRBD1 TRBV6-5
TGTGCCTGGAGTGGTGTATTGGGAGGACGCTCCTACAATGAGCAGTTCTTC CAWSGVLGGRSYNEQFF . TRBJ2-1 . TRBV30
TGTGCCAGCATGGGGACTAGAGGGTCCGATACGCAGTATTTT CASMGTRGSDTQYF . TRBJ2-3 TRBD2 TRBV27
TGTGCCTGGAGAGGGGGACAGTACGCCGAGCAGTACTTC CAWRGGQYAEQYF . TRBJ2-7 TRBD1 TRBV30
TGTGCCAGCAAGGCGGGGAGTCGATTAGATACGCAGTATTTT CASKAGSRLDTQYF . TRBJ2-3 . TRBV5-4
TGTGCCAGCTCACCACCGCTGGGGGGCTCCTACGAGCAGTACTTC CASSPPLGGSYEQYF once TRBJ2-7 . TRBV18
TGTGCCAGCAGCGCCGAGTTCCCCGGGGAGCTGTTTTTT CASSAEFPGELFF . TRBJ2-2 . TRBV7-3
TGCGCCAGCAGCTTGGGACAGGGGAATGAAAAACTGTTTTTT CASSLGQGNEKLFF . TRBJ1-4 TRBD1 TRBV5-1
TGTGCCAGCAGTTTAACTAGCGGTTCCCAAGAGACCCAGTACTTC CASSLTSGSQETQYF . TRBJ2-5 TRBD2 TRBV28
TGTGCCAGCGGGGACAGGGCCTTTCCCTACGAGCAGTACTTC CASGDRAFPYEQYF . TRBJ2-7 TRBD1 TRBV25-1
TGTGCCAGCTCGAGAGGGCAGATGAACACCGGGGAGCTGTTTTTT CASSRGQMNTGELFF . TRBJ2-2 . TRBV18
TGTGCCACCAGCAGAGGAGGGGGCGGGGAGCTGTTTTTT CATSRGGGGELFF . TRBJ2-2 . TRBV15
TGTGCCTGGAGTGTACCCTCATTAGCCGTGGGATACGAGCAGTACTTC CAWSVPSLAVGYEQYF . TRBJ2-7 . TRBV30
TGTGCCAGCAGGACCCCCGGGACAGAGACCCAGTACTTC CASRTPGTETQYF . TRBJ2-5 . TRBV6-1
TGTGCCAGCAGCTTATCCCCGGTTCCACGGGGCGAGCAGTACTTC CASSLSPVPRGEQYF . TRBJ2-7 . TRBV7-3
TGTGCCAGCAGCTTAGCGGGGTCTGTGCTTAAAGATTTT CASSLAGSVLKDF . TRBJ1-3 . TRBV7-2
TGTGCCAGTAGTATCTCTACCAGAGGAGAGCAGTACTTC CASSISTRGEQYF . TRBJ2-7 . TRBV19
TGTGCCACCGAGGGGACTAGCGGGAGGGCTTACGAGCAGTACTTC CATEGTSGRAYEQYF . TRBJ2-7 TRBD2 TRBV2
TGCGCCAGCAGCTTGGAGGGACTGGGGGTCACCGGGGAGCTGTTTTTT CASSLEGLGVTGELFF . TRBJ2-2 . TRBV5-1
TGTGCCAGCAGTTTAAAACAGGTGCTCTCCTACGAGCAGTACTTC CASSLKQVLSYEQYF . TRBJ2-7 . TRBV27
TGCGCCAGCAGCTTGGTTCAGGGGGAAACCGGGGAGCTGTTTTTT CASSLVQGETGELFF . TRBJ2-2 TRBD1 TRBV5-1
TGTGCCAGCAGTTACTACAGGTCAGGCACAGATACGCAGTATTTT CASSYYRSGTDTQYF . TRBJ2-3 . TRBV6-6
TGTGCCAGCAGTTCTGCGGACCAAGAGACCCAGTACTTC CASSSADQETQYF . TRBJ2-5 . TRBV28
TGTGCCAGCAAAAACCCCCGGGGGGGGGCTGGAAACACCATATATTTT CASKNPRGGAGNTIYF . TRBJ1-3 . TRBV2
TGTGCCAGCAGTGAGGGCAGAGCCGCCAAAAACATTCAGTACTTC CASSEGRAAKNIQYF . TRBJ2-4 . TRBV2
TGTGCCTGGGCCCATGGCGGGATAACCTACGAGCAGTACTTC CAWAHGGITYEQYF . TRBJ2-7 . TRBV30
TGTGCCAGTAGTATAGGGGCGCAGGGCACTGAAGCTTTCTTT CASSIGAQGTEAFF . TRBJ1-1 . TRBV19
TGTGCCAGCAGCCCCCCCGGGCAGAACAATGAGCAGTTCTTC CASSPPGQNNEQFF . TRBJ2-1 . TRBV7-9
TGTGCCAGCAGACCCCTTAGCGGGAGTTCCTACAATGAGCAGTTCTTC CASRPLSGSSYNEQFF . TRBJ2-1 TRBD2 TRBV7-2
TGCAGCGTTGAAACTCACGATGAGCAGTTCTTC CSVETHDEQFF . TRBJ2-1 . TRBV29-1
TGTGCCAGCAGCTTTCTAGCGGGAAGCACAGATACGCAGTATTTT CASSFLAGSTDTQYF . TRBJ2-3 TRBD2 TRBV7-9
TGTGCCAGCAGTTCTTACGGGGGGCTCTCTGGAAACACCATATATTTT CASSSYGGLSGNTIYF . TRBJ1-3 . TRBV27
TGTGCCAGCAGTACCGGGACAGGGAGCTCCTACGAGCAGTACTTC CASSTGTGSSYEQYF once TRBJ2-7 TRBD1 TRBV28
TGCGCCAGCAGCTTTTCAGGGAACAATGAAAAACTGTTTTTT CASSFSGNNEKLFF once TRBJ1-4 . TRBV5-1
TGTGCCAGCAGCTTAGATTTCTGGGGGGAGACAGGGCATCCGAAGTACACCTTC CASSLDFWGETGHPKYTF . TRBJ1-2 TRBD1 TRBV11-3
TGTGCCAGCAGCTCGGACAGGACCCTGGCGGCTTTCTTT CASSSDRTLAAFF . TRBJ1-1 TRBD1 TRBV5-8